These 29 T cell receptor beta chains were sequenced from one sample in a study of CD8 T cells in ankylosing spondylitis. In TCRdb, the 5' RACE reads were re-called with MiXCR into one record per CDR3 protein. The sample lists under 85,000 distinct CDR3 sequences, approximately 5% occurring once. What was sequenced was blood, either unsorted or a sorted T cell fraction (not recorded which). The receptors come from a male donor with ankylosing spondylitis or in good health (not recorded which).

This clonotype was recorded at least ten times. The chain carries TRBV18 and TRBJ2-5; tentative D call: TRBD1 (5 bases). V was trimmed by 2 bases and J by 3 bases, leaving 7 bases between them. In germline, CDR1 is KGHSH, CDR2 LQKENI. The CDR3 spans 13 residues. The CDR3 loop is CASSPSREETQYF. CDR3 bases: TGTGCCAGCTCACCAAGCAGGGAAGAGACCCAGTACTTC.

This clonotype was recorded at least ten times. The chain has TRBV3-1 and TRBJ2-4; 9 bases are shared with TRBD1. This CDR3 comprises 15 residues. The V segment lost 1 base and the J segment 6 bases; nucleotides outside the gene matches: 4. Germline assignment: CDR1 LGHDT and CDR2 YNNKEL (reference sequence). The CDR3 sequence: CASSQVRTGVNIQYF. The CDR3 DNA is TGTGCCAGCAGCCAAGTAAGGACAGGGGTAAACATTCAGTACTTC.

This clonotype appeared many times. The rearrangement links TRBV5-1 to TRBJ2-2, with a weak D call TRBD1 (6 bases). CDR3 size: 15 residues. The V gene's germline CDR1 is SGHRS and CDR2 YFSETQ. Trimming removed 1 base from V and 7 bases from J, with 14 bases in between. CDR3 coding DNA: TGCGCCAGCAGCTTGTGGGCAGGGGAAGGCGGGGAGCTGTTTTTT. Its protein product is CASSLWAGEGGELFF.

At least ten counts were recorded for this clonotype. The V and J genes are TRBV6-5 and TRBJ2-7; D may match TRBD1 or TRBD2 (5 bases each). The CDR3 is 11 amino acids. Trimming removed 6 bases at V and 5 bases at J, with 8 bases between. The V gene's germline CDR1 is MNHEY and CDR2 SVGAGI. The CDR3 loop reads CASSRDDEQYF. In DNA, the CDR3 is TGTGCCAGCAGCAGGGACGACGAGCAGTACTTC.

This chain links TRBV11-2 with TRBJ2-7, with D uncertain. Germline V gene lookup returns CDR1 SGHAT and CDR2 FQNNGV. The CDR3 spans 14 residues. V lost 3 bases to trimming and J lost 0 bases, with 9 bases between them. CDR3 residues: CASSFVTGSYEQYF. In nucleotides, the CDR3 is TGTGCCAGCAGCTTTGTGACGGGCTCCTACGAGCAGTACTTC.

This clonotype was seen ten or more times. V gene TRBV20-1 combines with J gene TRBJ1-6; TRBD1 matches at 8 bases. CDR3 length: 14 residues. Germline V gene lookup returns CDR1 DFQATT and CDR2 SNEGSKA (reference sequence). V lost 6 bases to trimming and J lost 4 bases; unmatched junction nucleotides: 5. CDR3 sequence: CSAPGQVYNSPLHF. Here the CDR3 DNA reads TGCAGTGCCCCGGGACAGGTTTATAATTCACCCCTCCACTTT.

In its sample, this clonotype was seen many times. The rearrangement uses TRBV4-2 and TRBJ2-7, with 8 positions matching TRBD1. Germline CDR1 reads LGHNA; CDR2 reads YNFKEQ. With 5 bases clipped from V and 2 bases from J, the junction kept 11 bases outside the gene matches. This CDR3 is 16 amino acids long. The CDR3 loop is CASSSPGQVSTYEQYF. The CDR3 DNA is TGTGCCAGCAGCTCTCCGGGACAGGTTTCCACCTACGAGCAGTACTTC.

This clonotype was seen ten or more times. The rearrangement uses TRBV18 and TRBJ1-1; weak D call: TRBD1 (5 bases). Trimming took 2 bases from V and 7 from J, leaving 14 bases between them. Germline V gives CDR1 KGHSH, CDR2 LQKENI. The CDR3 has 14 amino acids. CDR3 region: CASSPTGTGGEAFF. The CDR3 nucleotides read TGTGCCAGCTCACCAACCGGGACGGGCGGTGAAGCTTTCTTT.

Ten or more counts support this clonotype. The chain joins TRBV6-1 to TRBJ2-6; D gene uncertain. The V and J ends lost 5 bases and 2 bases respectively, with 19 bases between them. Per germline, CDR1 MNHNS and CDR2 SASEGT. There are 18 residues in the CDR3. The CDR3 reads CASSTPSTSAPGANVLTF. For the CDR3, the DNA is TGTGCCAGCAGTACCCCATCGACATCAGCGCCTGGGGCCAACGTCCTGACTTTC.

Of note for this clonotype: At one boundary the junction diverges from the germline segment, which might be a read error. This chain connects TRBV7-9 to TRBJ2-7, with D unclear. The V gene's germline CDR1 is SEHNR and CDR2 FQNEAQ (reference sequence). This CDR3 has 14 amino acids. The CDR3 is CTSHDPGRHNEQYF. CDR3 bases: TGTACCAGCCATGACCCCGGACGGCATAACGAGCAGTACTTC. Drawing the rest from reference TRBV7-9 and TRBJ2-7, the complete variable domain is DTGVSQNPRHKITKRGQNVTFRCDPISEHNRLYWYRQTLGQGPEFLTYFQNEAQLEKSRLLSDRFSAERPKGSFSTLEIQRTEQGDSAMYLCTSHDPGRHNEQYFGPGTRLTVT.

This clonotype has ten or more counts. The genes are TRBV20-1 and TRBJ1-5; D is ambiguous. The V end was cut by 3 bases, the J end by 4 bases, with 7 bases between. The CDR3 contains 12 residues. Germline CDR1 DFQATT, CDR2 SNEGSKA (reference sequence). CDR3 residues: CSASDANQPQHF. The CDR3 DNA follows: TGCAGTGCTAGTGATGCTAATCAGCCCCAGCATTTT.

This clonotype has ten or more counts. V usage is TRBV3-1 and J usage is TRBJ2-7; D is uncertain. Trimming cost V 3 bases and J 5 bases, with 8 bases left between them. CDR1 is LGHDT and CDR2 is YNNKEL in the germline V gene (reference sequence). The length of the CDR3 is 12 residues. CDR3 in DNA: TGTGCCAGCAGCCAGGGCGGCAACGAGCAGTACTTC. Translated, it gives CASSQGGNEQYF.

This clonotype was picked up many times. This chain connects TRBV28 to TRBJ2-3; TRBD1 or TRBD2 may be the D gene (5 bases each). Trimming shortened V by 10 bases and J by 2 bases, and 16 bases separated the two germline ends. The CDR3 has 14 amino acids. The V gene's germline CDR1 is MDHEN and CDR2 SYDVKM. The CDR3 sequence is CAIKGRGFTDTQYF. The CDR3 DNA is TGTGCCATCAAAGGCCGGGGCTTCACAGATACGCAGTATTTT.

At least ten counts were recorded for this clonotype. This sequence joins TRBV4-3 and TRBJ1-5; TRBD1 aligns across 7 bases. Germline V CDR1 and CDR2: LGHNA, YSLEER. The V and J ends lost 0 bases and 6 bases, in that order; junction bases with no gene match: 2. This CDR3 is 14 amino acids long. CDR3 nucleotides: TGCGCCAGCAGCCAAGAACAGGGGAGTCAGCCCCAGCATTTT. Its protein is CASSQEQGSQPQHF.

This clonotype was found many times. The chain joins TRBV2 to TRBJ2-1, with D possibly matching TRBD1 (6 bases). Per germline, CDR1 SNHLY and CDR2 FYNNEI. The germline V and J ends were trimmed by 7 bases and 9 bases, with 16 bases remaining between them. The length of the CDR3 is 13 residues. The chain's CDR3 is CASTRQVLIEQFF. Written as DNA, the CDR3 is TGTGCCAGCACCCGACAGGTTTTGATTGAGCAGTTCTTC.

This clonotype was counted ten times or more. The chain combines TRBV2 with TRBJ1-2; 9 bases line up with TRBD1. The CDR3 sequence is 13 residues long. The J segment lost 6 bases and the V segment lost 3 bases, leaving 2 bases of the junction unmatched. Per the germline V gene, CDR1 is SNHLY and CDR2 is FYNNEI. CDR3 loop: CASSEGQGHGYTF. The CDR3 bases are TGTGCCAGCAGTGAGGGACAGGGCCATGGCTACACCTTC.

The sample holds many counts of this clonotype. The rearrangement uses TRBV28 and TRBJ2-2; D uncertain. Trimming left V 4 bases short and J 3 bases short, with 6 bases between. The germline gives CDR1 MDHEN, CDR2 SYDVKM. There are 13 residues in the CDR3. Here the CDR3 DNA reads TGTGCCAGCAGTTCCCAGTACACCGGGGAGCTGTTTTTT. The encoded protein is CASSSQYTGELFF. Looking up the rest from reference TRBV28 and TRBJ2-2 gives the full variable domain: DVKVTQSSRYLVKRTGEKVFLECVQDMDHENMFWYRQDPGLGLRLIYFSYDVKMKEKGDIPEGYSVSREKKERFSLILESASTNQTSMYLCASSSQYTGELFFGEGSRLTVL.

This clonotype has a single count. The CDR3 sequence: CASSLPGTTLSGEQYF. The CDR3 bases are TGTGCCAGCAGCTTACCCGGGACTACTCTTAGTGGTGAGCAGTACTTC. The chain has TRBV5-6 and TRBJ2-7; 7 bases map to TRBD2. In germline, CDR1 is SGHDT, CDR2 YYEEEE. Trimming removed 2 bases from V and 7 bases from J; junction bases left unmatched: 15. The CDR3 extends over 16 amino acids.

This clonotype showed up many times. Its ends do not fully match the called genes, so a read error is possible. The chain employs TRBV5-1 and TRBJ1-1; D may be TRBD1 (5 bases). This CDR3 has 15 residues. Per germline, CDR1 SGHRS and CDR2 YFSETQ. The CDR3, as DNA: TGCGCCAGCAGTTTGGGGGGGAGGAGTGACACTGAAGCTTTCTTT. As protein: CASSLGGRSDTEAFF.

In its sample, this clonotype was seen many times. V usage is TRBV19 and J usage is TRBJ2-1; no clear D gene. The CDR3 sequence is 13 residues long. Germline CDR1 and CDR2: LNHDA and SQIVND (reference sequence). V was cut by 3 bases and J by 9 bases, with 12 bases left in between. CDR3 bases: TGTGCCAGTAGTATGATGTCACCCGGTGAGCAGTTCTTC. Amino acid sequence: CASSMMSPGEQFF.

This clonotype was detected ten times or more. This rearrangement joins TRBV30 to TRBJ1-1; D is uncertain. Looked up from germline, CDR1 is GTSNPN and CDR2 is SVGIG (reference sequence). The CDR3 is 13 amino acids. V lost 0 bases to trimming and J lost 6 bases, with 11 bases between them. DNA of the CDR3: TGTGCCTGGAGTGTAGCCCGGAATGCTGAAGCTTTCTTT. Translating it yields CAWSVARNAEAFF.

As DNA, the CDR3 is TGTGCCAGCAGGACAGGGGACTCCTACAATGAGCAGTTCTTC. Its translation is CASRTGDSYNEQFF. The rearrangement uses TRBV6-1 and TRBJ2-1, with 8 bases that match TRBD1. CDR1 is MNHNS and CDR2 is SASEGT in the germline V gene. Losses at the gene ends were 6 bases for V and 0 bases for J; bases not matched to a gene: 1. CDR3 length equals 14 residues.

Many counts were recorded for this clonotype. One end of the junction fails to match germline, which may point to a read error. CDR3 coding DNA: TGCTGTGCTAGAGAGGCCAGGACTAGCGGGAAGTCAGATACGCAGTATTTT. Protein product: CCAREARTSGKSDTQYF. The V call is TRBV20-1, the J call TRBJ2-3; 12 bases match TRBD2. The germline gives CDR1 DFQATT, CDR2 SNEGSKA (reference sequence). CDR3 length equals 17 residues.

This clonotype was observed many times. The chain uses TRBV20-1 and TRBJ2-5; 7 positions agree with TRBD1. The CDR3 sequence is 14 residues long. The germline gives CDR1 DFQATT, CDR2 SNEGSKA (reference sequence). Losses at the gene ends were 6 bases for V and 5 bases for J; bases not matched to a gene: 12. The CDR3 sequence: CSAPNRGETETQYF. CDR3 sequence (DNA): TGCAGTGCCCCAAACAGGGGTGAGACGGAGACCCAGTACTTC.

This clonotype came up many times. This sequence joins TRBV24-1 and TRBJ2-3; D gene unclear. The CDR3 sequence is 13 residues long. With 4 bases removed from V and 3 bases from J, the gap between germline ends came to 7 bases. Germline V gives CDR1 KGHDR, CDR2 SFDVKD. The CDR3 sequence is CATSEGHTDTQYF. CDR3 DNA sequence: TGTGCCACCAGTGAAGGGCATACAGATACGCAGTATTTT.

This clonotype was counted at least ten times. This rearrangement joins TRBV6-5 to TRBJ1-1; unclear D gene. This CDR3 has 15 residues. The germline CDR1 and CDR2 sequences are MNHEY and SVGAGI. Trimming stripped 2 bases from V and 0 bases from J, with 10 bases between. The CDR3 loop is CASSYETGMNTEAFF. The DNA of the CDR3 is TGTGCCAGCAGTTACGAGACTGGGATGAACACTGAAGCTTTCTTT.

Only a few counts were recorded for this clonotype. V and J are TRBV21-1 and TRBJ2-7; TRBD2, the table's D call, was not compared with the DNA. TRBV21-1 represents a pseudogene. The CDR3 is 10 amino acids. The CDR3 DNA sequence: TGTGAGGAGGGGAACCACGAGCAGTACTTC. The encoded protein is CEEGNHEQYF.

This clonotype was picked up many times. The V gene is TRBV10-3, the J gene TRBJ2-7; 7 bases fit TRBD1. Germline CDR1 is ENHRY and CDR2 is SYGVKD. After removal of 7 bases from V and 6 bases from J, the junction contained 9 bases not matched to a gene. The length of the CDR3 is 13 residues. The CDR3 is CAITSPGTVEQYF. The CDR3 DNA sequence: TGTGCCATCACCTCCCCCGGGACAGTCGAGCAGTACTTC.

This clonotype occurred many times. The rearrangement joins TRBV19 to TRBJ2-6; no firm D call. Trimming pared 4 bases from V and 0 bases from J, leaving 7 bases between. Germline CDR1 LNHDA, CDR2 SQIVND (reference sequence). This CDR3 region has 15 residues. The CDR3 bases are TGTGCCAGTAGTACGGATAGCTCTGGGGCCAACGTCCTGACTTTC. Protein sequence: CASSTDSSGANVLTF.